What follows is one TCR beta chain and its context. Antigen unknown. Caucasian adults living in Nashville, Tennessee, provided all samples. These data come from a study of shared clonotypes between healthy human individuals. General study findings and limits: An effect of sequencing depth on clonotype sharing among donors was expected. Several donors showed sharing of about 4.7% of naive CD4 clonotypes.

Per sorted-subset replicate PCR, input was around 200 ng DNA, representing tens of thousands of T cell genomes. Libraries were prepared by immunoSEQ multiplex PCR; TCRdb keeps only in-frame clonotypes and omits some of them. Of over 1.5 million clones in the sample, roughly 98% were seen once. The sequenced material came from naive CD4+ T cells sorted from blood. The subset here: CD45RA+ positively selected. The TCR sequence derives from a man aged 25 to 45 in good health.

CDR3 nucleotide sequence: TGTGCCAGCAGCGGGACCTTAGGAGATACGCAGTATTTT. Translation gives CASSGTLGDTQYF. The rearrangement uses TRBV9 and TRBJ2-3; D ambiguous. Between the trimmed V and J ends, which lost 3 bases and 5 bases, there was a span of 10 bases. From germline, CDR1 is SGDLS and CDR2 YYNGEE. The length of the CDR3 is 13 residues.